This T cell receptor (beta chain) was profiled in a study of CD8 T cells in acute hepatitis C reinfection. About the study: CD8+ T cells recognizing the HCV NS3-1073 epitope were profiled acutely and after viral clearance.

TCRdb keeps only in-frame clones here, not all; method: immunoSEQ multiplex PCR. The sample has about 2,600 clones, about 70% seen once. The time point denotes: at least 347 days after estimated infection, following spontaneous clearance. No in vitro expansion preceded sequencing of these hepatitis C virus-specific cells, which were studied ex vivo. Cells were stained for CD3, CD8 and CD45RO, excluding dead cells. Study-wide results and limits: Acute resolver, follow-up resolver and acute chronic samples had similar high diversity. Alphabeta pairing of public clonotypes could not be determined from bulk TCRbeta data. Preferential TRBV04 and TRBV06 usage appeared in all groups and was not explained by the naive pool.

This CDR3 has 15 residues. V gave up 5 bases and J gave up 2 bases, with 13 bases separating them. Germline CDR1 reads PRHDT; CDR2 reads FYEKMQ (reference sequence). The chain recombines TRBV13 with TRBJ2-1; D may be TRBD2 (5 bases). The sample in question was HCV NS3-1073 tetramer-sorted CD8+ T cells from PBMCs, obtained at follow-up. The origin of this receptor is a man aged 35-49 years who spontaneously cleared hepatitis C infection. The CDR3 is CASSATARAYNEQFF. CDR3 nucleotides: TGTGCCAGCAGCGCCACCGCGAGGGCCTACAATGAGCAGTTCTTC.